The subject of this entry is one T cell receptor (beta chain). Its antigen is still unknown. The data are from a study of post-analysis software for immune sequencing data. Study as a whole: Included courses were relapsing-remitting and secondary progressive multiple sclerosis; progressive-relapsing multiple sclerosis was also included. Study results and limitations: The five TRBV segments detected at higher frequency in patients than in controls included TRBV5-6, TRBV5-1 and TRBV20-1. Strong co-clustering by F measure was evident for samples that had been prepared in the same batch. Significantly decreased normalized Chao1 diversity was recorded for multiple sclerosis patients relative to controls.

The CDR3 is 14 amino acids. V gave up 3 bases and J gave up 4 bases; unmatched junction bases: 5. Each TCR beta cDNA library carried unique molecular identifiers. Input of roughly 0.85 to 11 million T cells yielded around 500,000 cDNA molecules. TCRdb ran MiXCR on the PCR reads and lists one entry per CDR3 protein. The table records about 770,000 distinct CDR3 sequences, just over 45% of them present only once. The chain recombines TRBV12-3 or TRBV12-4 with TRBJ2-5; 7 nucleotides match TRBD1. This clonotype was sampled from a girl under 18 with multiple sclerosis. Sequencing was performed on blood. The CDR3 region is CASSFGTDSETQYF. CDR3 nucleotide sequence: TGTGCCAGCAGTTTTGGGACAGACTCAGAGACCCAGTACTTC.